This T cell receptor (beta chain) was captured in a study of shared clonotypes between healthy human individuals. Findings of the study overall: A reduction in generation probabilities was seen for non-shared clonotypes relative to those shared by all four donors.

Germline CDR1 and CDR2: SNHLY and FYNNEI. V was trimmed by 7 bases and J by 2 bases, leaving 11 bases between them. CDR3 length: 13 amino acids. Using immunoSEQ multiplex PCR, the repertoire was profiled, and TCRdb retains in-frame clones only, with some absent. The sample contains about 980,000 clones, around 80% of which appear only once. This clone was detected only once. The antigen remains unidentified. The sequencing input was memory CD4+ T cells sorted from blood. The subset is: CD45RA-negative fraction. The chain recombines TRBV2 with TRBJ2-5; D ambiguous. The sequence was obtained from a young man in good health. Here the CDR3 reads CASKDFAQETQYF. CDR3 DNA sequence: TGTGCCAGCAAAGATTTCGCACAAGAGACCCAGTACTTC.